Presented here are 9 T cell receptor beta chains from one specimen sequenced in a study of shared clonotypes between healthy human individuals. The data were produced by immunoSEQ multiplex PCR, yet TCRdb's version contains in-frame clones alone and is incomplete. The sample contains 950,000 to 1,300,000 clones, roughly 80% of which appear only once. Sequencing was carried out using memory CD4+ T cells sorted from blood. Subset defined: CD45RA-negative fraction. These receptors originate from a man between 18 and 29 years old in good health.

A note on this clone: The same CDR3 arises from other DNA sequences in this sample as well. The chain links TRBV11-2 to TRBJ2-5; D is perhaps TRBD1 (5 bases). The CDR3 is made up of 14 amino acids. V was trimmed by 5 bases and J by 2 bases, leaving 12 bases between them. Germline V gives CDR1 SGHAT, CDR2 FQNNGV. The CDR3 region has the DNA TGTGCCAGCAGCCGCAACCAGGGACAAGAGACCCAGTACTTC. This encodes CASSRNQGQETQYF.

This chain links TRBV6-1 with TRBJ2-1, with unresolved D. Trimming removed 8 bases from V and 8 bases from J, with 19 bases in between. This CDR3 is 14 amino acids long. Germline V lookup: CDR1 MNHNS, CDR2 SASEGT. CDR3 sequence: CASLGLLWADEQFF. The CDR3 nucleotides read TGTGCCAGCCTTGGCTTACTGTGGGCTGATGAGCAGTTCTTC.

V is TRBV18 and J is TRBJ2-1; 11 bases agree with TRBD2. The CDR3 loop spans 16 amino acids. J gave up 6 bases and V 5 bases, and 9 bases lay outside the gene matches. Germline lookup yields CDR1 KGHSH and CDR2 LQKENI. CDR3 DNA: TGTGCCAGCTCATCACAACTAGCGGGAGTTAGCAATGAGCAGTTCTTC. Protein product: CASSSQLAGVSNEQFF.

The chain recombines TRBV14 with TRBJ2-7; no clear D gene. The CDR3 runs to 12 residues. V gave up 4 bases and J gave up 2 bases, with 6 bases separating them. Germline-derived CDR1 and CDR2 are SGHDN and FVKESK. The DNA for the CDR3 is TGTGCCAGCAGCCGGAACCCCTACGAGCAGTACTTC. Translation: CASSRNPYEQYF.

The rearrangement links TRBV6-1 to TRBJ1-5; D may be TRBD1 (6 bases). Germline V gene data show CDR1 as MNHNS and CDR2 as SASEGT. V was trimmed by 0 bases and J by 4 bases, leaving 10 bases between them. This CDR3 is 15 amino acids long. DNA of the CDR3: TGTGCCAGCAGTGAAGCGGTACAGGGAAATCAGCCCCAGCATTTT. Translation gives CASSEAVQGNQPQHF.

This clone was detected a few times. CDR3 sequence: CASSFQGAGETQYF. The CDR3 bases are TGCGCCAGCAGTTTTCAGGGGGCAGGGGAGACCCAGTACTTC. This chain links TRBV10-2 with TRBJ2-5, with TRBD1 matching 8 bases. The germline V gene encodes CDR1 WSHSY and CDR2 SAAADI. The CDR3 spans 14 residues. The trim removed 5 bases at V and 5 bases at J, leaving 7 bases unmatched.

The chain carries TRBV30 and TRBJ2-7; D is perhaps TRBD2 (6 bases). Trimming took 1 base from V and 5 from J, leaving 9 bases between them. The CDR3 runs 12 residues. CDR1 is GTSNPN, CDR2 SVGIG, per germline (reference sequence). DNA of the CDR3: TGTGCCTGGAGTGGGTGGGGGGACGAGCAGTACTTC. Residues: CAWSGWGDEQYF.

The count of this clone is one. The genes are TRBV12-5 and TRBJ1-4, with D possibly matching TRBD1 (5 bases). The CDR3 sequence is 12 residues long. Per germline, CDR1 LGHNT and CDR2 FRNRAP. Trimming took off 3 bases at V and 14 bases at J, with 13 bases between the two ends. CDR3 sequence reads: CASGFFTGGLFF. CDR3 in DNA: TGTGCTAGTGGTTTTTTTACAGGTGGGCTGTTTTTT.

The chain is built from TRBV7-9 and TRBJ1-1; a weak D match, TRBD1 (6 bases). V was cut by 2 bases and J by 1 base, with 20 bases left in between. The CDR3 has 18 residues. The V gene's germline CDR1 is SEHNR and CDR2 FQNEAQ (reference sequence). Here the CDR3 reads CASSLFPRPGVGNTEAFF. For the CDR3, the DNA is TGTGCCAGCAGCTTATTCCCGCGACCAGGGGTTGGGAACACTGAAGCTTTCTTT.